The subject of this entry is one TCR beta chain. Its antigen is unidentified. The treatment is: oral pan-JAK inhibitor, 5-10 mg twice daily. Starting from PBMCs, sorting isolated CD4+ and CD8+ T cells. The sample belongs to a study of CD8+ T cells in alopecia areata. Study in general: Among treated patients, oral tofacitinib was administered at 5 to 10 mg twice daily. Study outcomes and limitations: Under tofacitinib, numerous expanded lesional clonotypes remained detectable in scalp and blood.

The CDR3 is made up of 14 amino acids. Between the trimmed V and J ends, which lost 0 bases and 2 bases, there was a span of 9 bases. Germline CDR1 and CDR2: SGHRS and YFSETQ. It was cDNA, reverse transcribed from extracted RNA, that served as the sequencing template. Data came from immunoSEQ multiplex PCR; TCRdb stores just in-frame clones and leaves some out. The table lists about 94,000 clones, about 71% of them singletons, with roughly a sixth in the top ten. The sequence derives from a human donor with alopecia areata. The rearrangement uses TRBV5-1 and TRBJ2-7; D gene ambiguous. The specimen comprised CD8+ T cells sorted from blood, sampled at approximately week 44, from a patient treated with tofacitinib. The CDR3 loop is CASSLAGLPYEQYF. DNA of the CDR3: TGCGCCAGCAGCTTGGCTGGCCTCCCCTACGAGCAGTACTTC.